The present TCR beta chain was sequenced within a study of CD8 T cells in acute hepatitis C reinfection. Overall study context: Acute-phase sampling occurred no later than 168 days after estimated infection. Study outcomes and limitations: All groups preferentially used TRBV04 and TRBV06, which was not due to overrepresentation in the naive pool.

Profiled with immunoSEQ multiplex PCR; TCRdb holds only in-frame clones, not every one. The sample records roughly 1,500 clones, approximately 50% being singletons. Time point in this sample: acute HCV infection, within 168 days of estimated infection date. Sequencing of hepatitis C virus-specific cells was done ex vivo rather than after in vitro expansion. CDR1 and CDR2 from the germline V gene are SGHVS and FQNEAQ. With 5 bases clipped from V and 5 bases from J, the junction kept 8 bases outside the gene matches. CDR3 length: 16 residues. The sequenced sample was HCV NS3-1073 tetramer-sorted CD8+ T cells from PBMCs, obtained during acute infection. J is TRBJ2-5 and V is TRBV7-8; 13 bases are shared with TRBD2. The source of this sequence is a woman between 18 and 30 years old who spontaneously cleared hepatitis C infection. CDR3 region: CASSTTSGRASETQYF. The DNA of the CDR3 is TGTGCCAGCAGCACAACTAGCGGGAGGGCCTCGGAGACCCAGTACTTC.